This record concerns one TCR beta chain sequence. Authors' processing steps: Reference gene primers were amplified, and this amplification served to estimate nucleated cell counts. TCRdb's copy holds only in-frame clones and misses some; the assay was immunoSEQ multiplex PCR. The V and J calls and clone size were taken over from that table, and D and trimming were inferred from the DNA. Among roughly 250,000 clones listed, around 90% were seen once. The data were obtained in a study of blood T cell repertoires in COVID-19. As for the study in general: The United States, Italy and Spain were the sources of the acute and convalescent COVID-19 samples.

V was pared by 6 bases and J by 2 bases, with 7 bases of the junction left unmatched. The CDR3 runs to 15 residues. From germline, CDR1 is SGHRS and CDR2 YFSETQ. Symptom resolution, clearance, or two negative PCRs marked the recovered donors of Cohort 3. This sequence joins TRBV5-1 and TRBJ1-2; the match to TRBD1 covers 10 bases. This receptor was taken from a woman aged 18-29 years who had recovered from COVID-19. The sample taken for sequencing was PBMCs or T cells enriched from blood (not recorded which). The DNA of the CDR3 is TGCGCCAGCACCACCGACAGGGGGCAAAACTATGGCTACACCTTC. This encodes CASTTDRGQNYGYTF.